Presented here are 21 T cell receptor beta chains from one specimen sequenced in a study of T cell responses to AZD1222 COVID-19 vaccine. The repertoire was sequenced with immunoSEQ multiplex PCR; TCRdb's copy has only in-frame clones and lacks some. The sample includes 150,000 to 250,000 clones, approximately 90% seen only once; the top ten take under 4%. The sequenced sample was peripheral blood, obtained 28 days after the second AZD1222 dose. Receptors were obtained from an adult who received the AZD1222 COVID-19 vaccine.

The chain links TRBV30 to TRBJ1-4; 7 nucleotides line up with TRBD1. V shed 3 bases, J shed 7 bases, and the junction held 8 bases outside the gene matches. This CDR3 spans 14 amino acids. CDR1 and CDR2 (germline): GTSNPN, SVGIG (reference sequence). The CDR3 region is CAWSETGTAEKLFF. The CDR3, as DNA: TGTGCCTGGAGCGAGACAGGGACTGCTGAAAAACTGTTTTTT.

This chain connects TRBV5-1 to TRBJ2-7, with D hard to call. CDR1 and CDR2 (germline): SGHRS, YFSETQ. The CDR3 has 15 amino acids. The V end lost 1 base, the J end lost 5 bases, and 16 bases lay between the germline ends. The CDR3 coding sequence is TGCGCCAGCAGCTTGTTGGCAGTACCGACCGACGAGCAGTACTTC. This sequence encodes CASSLLAVPTDEQYF.

The chain combines TRBV4-2 with TRBJ1-2; D ambiguous. Germline assignment: CDR1 LGHNA and CDR2 YNFKEQ. Between the trimmed V and J ends, which lost 0 bases and 0 bases, there was a span of 11 bases. The CDR3 has 16 residues. The CDR3 DNA reads as TGTGCCAGCAGCCAAGAAGAGAGCCTGACTAACTATGGCTACACCTTC. Protein: CASSQEESLTNYGYTF.

The chain joins TRBV12-3 or TRBV12-4 to TRBJ1-1; TRBD1 is a possible D gene (5 bases). This CDR3 region has 13 residues. V lost 8 bases and J 6 bases, leaving 16 bases between the germline ends. The CDR3 DNA reads as TGTGCCAGCGAATATAGGGGAATCCCTGAAGCTTTCTTT. This codes for CASEYRGIPEAFF.

There are a few counts of this clone. The genes are TRBV10-2 and TRBJ1-6; D is possibly TRBD1 (6 bases). Germline CDR1 is WSHSY and CDR2 is SAAADI. The V end lost 3 bases, the J end lost 10 bases, and 13 bases lay between the germline ends. The CDR3 runs 14 residues. The CDR3 DNA is TGCGCCAGCAGTGAACAGGGAACGGGGTCACCCCTCCACTTT. This sequence encodes CASSEQGTGSPLHF.

The chain combines TRBV13 with TRBJ2-7; TRBD2 might be the D (6 bases). V was pared by 5 bases and J by 0 bases, with 14 bases between. This CDR3 region has 15 residues. Germline lookup yields CDR1 PRHDT and CDR2 FYEKMQ (reference sequence). CDR3 sequence (DNA): TGTGCCAGCAGCCTCTGGGGGGAGCCCTCCTACGAGCAGTACTTC. Translating gives CASSLWGEPSYEQYF. The entire variable domain, with the rest obtained from reference TRBV13 and TRBJ2-7, is as follows: AAGVIQSPRHLIKEKRETATLKCYPIPRHDTVYWYQQGPGQDPQFLISFYEKMQSDKGSIPDRFSAQQFSDYHSELNMSSLELGDSALYFCASSLWGEPSYEQYFGPGTRLTVT.

The chain has TRBV14 and TRBJ1-4; possibly TRBD1 for D (5 bases). Germline V gene sequence: CDR1 SGHDN, CDR2 FVKESK. The CDR3 totals 15 residues. The ends were cut back, 0 bases at V and 4 bases at J, with 9 bases in the middle. The DNA of the CDR3 is TGTGCCAGCAGCCAAGATCGGGGGGGTAATGAAAAACTGTTTTTT. Its translation: CASSQDRGGNEKLFF.

The chain employs TRBV27 and TRBJ1-5; no reliable D call. V was cut by 4 bases and J by 1 base, with 17 bases left in between. Germline V gives CDR1 MNHEY, CDR2 SMNVEV (reference sequence). This CDR3 has 17 amino acids. This CDR3 reads CASSSSRGIHSNQPQHF. CDR3 nucleotide sequence: TGTGCCAGCAGTTCGTCCCGTGGGATTCACAGCAATCAGCCCCAGCATTTT.

The gene calls are TRBV5-4 and TRBJ2-5; 7 bases match TRBD1. Losses at the gene ends were 4 bases for V and 2 bases for J; bases not matched to a gene: 5. Per germline, CDR1 SGHNT and CDR2 YYREEE (reference sequence). The CDR3 extends over 14 amino acids. The CDR3 DNA is TGTGCCAGCAGCGTCGGGACAGTACAAGAGACCCAGTACTTC. It yields the protein CASSVGTVQETQYF.

V usage is TRBV4-1 and J usage is TRBJ2-3, with unresolved D. Looked up from germline, CDR1 is MGHRA and CDR2 is YSYEKL. Trimming took off 2 bases at V and 6 bases at J, with 15 bases between the two ends. CDR3 size: 15 residues. CDR3 bases: TGCGCCAGCAGCCAAATCCCAAGAACGTTCGATACGCAGTATTTT. The encoded protein is CASSQIPRTFDTQYF.

The genes are TRBV27 and TRBJ2-2, with a tentative D call TRBD2 (6 bases). CDR3 length: 15 residues. Germline CDR1 is MNHEY and CDR2 is SMNVEV (reference sequence). Trimming stripped 5 bases from V and 1 base from J, with 11 bases between. The CDR3 is CASSQPSENTGELFF. CDR3 DNA sequence: TGTGCCAGCAGTCAGCCTAGCGAGAACACCGGGGAGCTGTTTTTT.

This chain joins TRBV19 and TRBJ1-5; no reliable D call. The CDR3 runs 13 residues. Germline V gene sequence: CDR1 LNHDA, CDR2 SQIVND (reference sequence). Trimming took 0 bases from V and 9 from J, leaving 9 bases between them. CDR3 coding DNA: TGTGCCAGTAGTATAGATAGCCGGGCGCCCCAGCATTTT. This translates into CASSIDSRAPQHF.

The CDR3: CASSLTSGTYNEQFF. The CDR3 coding sequence is TGTGCCAGCAGCTTAACTAGCGGTACATACAATGAGCAGTTCTTC. The chain employs TRBV5-4 and TRBJ2-1, with 8 bases identical to TRBD2. The CDR3 loop spans 15 amino acids. V shed 2 bases, J shed 4 bases, and the junction held 5 bases outside the gene matches. Germline V gene lookup returns CDR1 SGHNT and CDR2 YYREEE (reference sequence).

The chain has TRBV7-2 and TRBJ2-7; the D is unclear. The ends were cut back, 3 bases at V and 5 bases at J, with 5 bases in the middle. The CDR3 is 11 residues long. Germline assignment: CDR1 SGHTA and CDR2 FQGNSA. CDR3: CASSLGNEQYF. CDR3 nucleotides: TGTGCCAGCAGCTTGGGAAACGAGCAGTACTTC.

This clone was observed a handful of times. The chain employs TRBV5-1 and TRBJ2-5; 8 bases agree with TRBD1. This CDR3 contains 14 residues. Trimming took 3 bases from V and 1 from J; bases not matched to a gene: 2. Germline V gives CDR1 SGHRS, CDR2 YFSETQ. This CDR3 reads CASSWTGFQETQYF. CDR3 DNA: TGCGCCAGCAGCTGGACAGGGTTCCAAGAGACCCAGTACTTC.

This clone was observed once. The chain joins TRBV3-1 (or the pseudogene TRBV3-2) to TRBJ2-1, with D maybe TRBD1 (5 bases). Trimming left V 0 bases short and J 10 bases short, with 19 bases between. CDR3 size: 16 residues. Looked up from germline, CDR1 is LGHDT and CDR2 is YNNKEL (reference sequence). As DNA, the CDR3 is TGTGCCAGCAGCCAAGATCAGTTTGGTGGGGCGTTGGAGCAGTTCTTC. Protein product: CASSQDQFGGALEQFF.

Comment on this clone: Additional DNA sequences in this sample encode the identical CDR3. This chain joins TRBV7-9 and TRBJ1-1, with D possibly TRBD1 on 6 matching bases. This CDR3 region has 14 residues. The V and J ends lost 4 bases and 1 base respectively, with 10 bases between them. CDR1 is SEHNR and CDR2 is FQNEAQ in the germline V gene (reference sequence). The DNA of the CDR3 is TGTGCCAGCAGCTCCCCCAGGGGGAACACTGAAGCTTTCTTT. This encodes CASSSPRGNTEAFF.

The CDR3 region has the DNA TGTGCCAGCAGCCAGAGGACAGGGGGATCTACTAACTATGGCTACACCTTC. Its translation: CASSQRTGGSTNYGYTF. This chain uses TRBV4-2 with TRBJ1-2; TRBD1 matches 10 bases. The junction had 7 bases not matched to a gene; V was cut back by 3 bases and J by 0 bases. Germline CDR1 LGHNA, CDR2 YNFKEQ. There are 17 residues in the CDR3.

This clone was counted a single time. The CDR3 region is CATSSQTGSYEQYF. The CDR3 DNA follows: TGTGCCACCAGCAGCCAAACGGGCTCCTACGAGCAGTACTTC. The chain joins TRBV15 to TRBJ2-7; no clear D. The CDR3 sequence is 14 residues long. The V end lost 3 bases, the J end lost 0 bases, and 9 bases lay between the germline ends. Germline CDR1 LNHNV, CDR2 YYDKDF (reference sequence).

The genes are TRBV19 and TRBJ2-7; D may correspond to TRBD1 or TRBD2 (5 bases each). Trimming left V 1 base short and J 3 bases short, with 13 bases between. This CDR3 is built from 15 residues. Germline V gives CDR1 LNHDA, CDR2 SQIVND (reference sequence). CDR3 region: CASSIALGTVYEQYF. In DNA, the CDR3 is TGTGCCAGTAGTATAGCTCTCGGGACGGTCTACGAGCAGTACTTC.

Only one count was recorded for this clone. The V gene is TRBV5-1, the J gene TRBJ2-6; TRBD1 aligns across 12 bases. Germline lookup yields CDR1 SGHRS and CDR2 YFSETQ. J gave up 0 bases and V 4 bases, and 11 bases lay outside the gene matches. There are 20 residues in the CDR3. CDR3 sequence: CASSLRSGTGGTSGANVLTF. DNA of the CDR3: TGCGCCAGCAGCCTAAGATCCGGGACAGGGGGCACCTCTGGGGCCAACGTCCTGACTTTC. The full variable domain, completed using reference TRBV5-1 and TRBJ2-6, is KAGVTQTPRYLIKTRGQQVTLSCSPISGHRSVSWYQQTPGQGLQFLFEYFSETQRNKGNFPGRFSGRQFSNSRSEMNVSTLELGDSALYLCASSLRSGTGGTSGANVLTFGAGSRLTVL.